The rows below give T cell receptor beta chains drawn from one sample of a study of blood T cell repertoires in COVID-19. Repertoires were generated with immunoSEQ multiplex PCR, while TCRdb's copy carries only in-frame clones and drops some. The profile shows 200,000 or so clones, 80% to 90% of them singletons. The material sequenced was PBMCs or T cells enriched from blood (not recorded which). Receptors originate from a man aged 25 to 40 in a cohort exposed to, infected with or recovered from COVID-19 (not recorded which). Both conserved end residues are part of each CDR3.

V gene	J gene	CDR3 protein
TRBV29-1	TRBJ1-1	CSVERTGSGSEAFF
TRBV5-1	TRBJ2-3	CASSSATGQRTDTQYF
TRBV2	TRBJ2-2	CASRYGWDTGELFF
TRBV5-6	TRBJ2-7	CASSLGPGQGASGGLYHF
TRBV7-3	TRBJ2-3	CASSLADSYYDTQYF
TRBV10-3	TRBJ2-6	CAISESVGGGTGAHGANVLTF
TRBV6-5	TRBJ2-1	CASSYSGGEQFF
TRBV11-3	TRBJ2-1	CASSLKTGRGNEQFF
TRBV19	TRBJ2-7	CASSQLANSYEQYF
TRBV7-8	TRBJ1-5	CASSPRTGISNQPQHF
TRBV6-6	TRBJ2-3	CASSYKQRVTDTQYF
TRBV28	TRBJ2-7	CASSFGPYEQYF
TRBV5-6	TRBJ2-2	CASSFIRSPSGRSGELFF
TRBV19	TRBJ2-1	CASFGTGHYYNEQFF
TRBV5-6	TRBJ2-5	CASSFGLAGDETQYF
TRBV2	TRBJ2-1	CASSGTEVEQFF
TRBV28	TRBJ1-1	CASKKTGGLGGTEAFF
TRBV7-9	TRBJ1-4	CASSRNRGEIEKLFF
TRBV18	TRBJ1-1	CASSRDGGGTEAFF
TRBV29-1	TRBJ2-7	CSVVPPGVFNEQYF
TRBV5-6	TRBJ2-7	CASSSGEGQGYEQYF
TRBV5-4	TRBJ1-2	CASSFSVGQGFYGNTF
TRBV18	TRBJ1-1	CASSPRWQGANTEAFF
TRBV9	TRBJ2-1	CASSVDVAGADEQFF
TRBV11-1	TRBJ1-1	CASSSGTGSTEAFF
TRBV11-3	TRBJ2-2	CASSFQRTGELFF
TRBV28	TRBJ2-1	CASSSYGTGVGNEQFF
TRBV27	TRBJ2-2	CASSPGTNTGELFF
TRBV4-2	TRBJ2-4	CASSQVEWAGKNIQYF
TRBV15	TRBJ1-2	CATSTVRGNNYGYTF
TRBV6-4	TRBJ2-1	CASRPWAGGPQDEQFF
TRBV18	TRBJ2-7	CASSPGQGYTYEQYF
TRBV27	TRBJ2-7	CASSMTGSLSEQYF
TRBV28	TRBJ1-4	CASSTKQGMIEKLFF
TRBV27	TRBJ2-7	CASRNRPSSYEQYF
TRBV5-1	TRBJ2-1	CASTGLAPYNEQFF
TRBV6-2/TRBV6-3	TRBJ2-7	CASSRNSGSYEQYF
TRBV19	TRBJ2-3	CASSKQGGGPTDTQYF
TRBV2	TRBJ1-2	CASSGAARGGASNYGYTF
TRBV28	TRBJ2-5	CATAGDTRETQYF
TRBV10-1	TRBJ1-6	CASSESSFGTGARNSPLHF
TRBV28	TRBJ1-5	CASSWQGSNQPQHF
TRBV24-1	TRBJ2-3	CATSRQGGADTQYF
TRBV19	TRBJ1-3	CASSVDRPPSGNTIYF
TRBV28	TRBJ1-1	CASSLDTGSEAFF
TRBV27	TRBJ2-1	CASSPTPGTSGDNEQFF
TRBV5-8	TRBJ1-4	CASSLGTGNEKLFF
TRBV5-1	TRBJ1-1	CASSLRSGNTEAFF
TRBV7-9	TRBJ2-2	CASSWLAGRAGELFF
TRBV7-3	TRBJ2-1	CASSTQGTYNEQFF
TRBV9	TRBJ1-4	CASSVGSQGRANEKLFF
TRBV6-4	TRBJ1-5	CASSEGHSNQPQHF
TRBV19	TRBJ1-5	CASSLQGAGNQPQHF
TRBV4-1	TRBJ2-5	CASSQAWLARIETQYF